Listed here are 14 T cell receptor beta chains from one sample, sequenced in a study of blood T cell repertoires in COVID-19 (dated by TCRdb to about 2020). Library construction relied on the immunoSEQ multiplex PCR assay. TCRdb carries this immuneACCESS record with in-frame sequences only. Its versions omit some clonotypes, under half of them owing to an unresolved V gene in the studies checked, with the rest unexplained. The sample contains approximately 140,000 clones, around nine tenths of them found a single time. About 11% of the sample lies in the top ten. Sequenced material: peripheral blood. Receptor source: a man between 60 and 75 years old with active or convalescent COVID-19.

The chain links TRBV4-1 to TRBJ1-1; D not certain. The CDR3 is made up of 13 amino acids. Germline lookup yields CDR1 MGHRA and CDR2 YSYEKL. The germline V and J ends were trimmed by 1 base and 4 bases, with 7 bases remaining between them. The CDR3 sequence is CASSQGRGTEAFF. CDR3 in DNA: TGCGCCAGCAGCCAAGGCCGAGGCACTGAAGCTTTCTTT.

J is TRBJ1-2 and V is TRBV18, with D tentatively TRBD1 (6 bases). The V gene's germline CDR1 is KGHSH and CDR2 LQKENI. This CDR3 comprises 17 residues. V dropped 0 bases and J dropped 0 bases, with 14 bases sitting between them. CDR3 in DNA: TGTGCCAGCTCACCACCGCAGGGGCAGCAAGCTAACTATGGCTACACCTTC. Translating it yields CASSPPQGQQANYGYTF.

J is TRBJ1-5 and V is TRBV5-6, with a weak D call TRBD1 (6 bases). This CDR3 spans 17 amino acids. Trimming took 0 bases from V and 0 from J, leaving 13 bases between them. CDR1 is SGHDT and CDR2 is YYEEEE in the germline V gene. The CDR3 reads CASSLALSGDSNQPQHF. In nucleotides, the CDR3 is TGTGCCAGCAGCTTGGCTTTATCAGGGGATAGCAATCAGCCCCAGCATTTT.

The CDR3 loop is CATSSVGLAGITDTQYF. CDR3 in DNA: TGTGCCACCAGCAGCGTGGGACTAGCGGGGATCACAGATACGCAGTATTTT. The chain recombines TRBV15 with TRBJ2-3; TRBD2 aligns across 13 bases. Germline loops: CDR1 LNHNV, CDR2 YYDKDF (reference sequence). This CDR3 has 17 residues. Unmatched junction bases numbered 5, after V lost 3 bases and J lost 2 bases.

The rearrangement links TRBV30 to TRBJ2-7; 8 nucleotides align to TRBD1. Germline CDR1 is GTSNPN and CDR2 is SVGIG (reference sequence). CDR3 size: 13 residues. Unmatched junction bases numbered 4, after V lost 2 bases and J lost 4 bases. In DNA form, the CDR3 reads TGTGCCTGGAGTCCCAGACAGGGGTACGAGCAGTACTTC. Its translation is CAWSPRQGYEQYF.

The chain uses TRBV10-3 and TRBJ2-5, with TRBD1 matching 10 bases. The trim removed 5 bases at V and 5 bases at J, leaving 5 bases unmatched. The CDR3 runs 14 residues. The germline gives CDR1 ENHRY, CDR2 SYGVKD. The CDR3 spells CAISRTGGLETQYF. CDR3 sequence (DNA): TGTGCCATCAGTAGGACAGGGGGATTGGAGACCCAGTACTTC.

The chain combines TRBV6-6 with TRBJ2-1, with 7 bases identical to TRBD1. CDR1 is MNHNY and CDR2 is SVGAGI in the germline V gene (reference sequence). The V gene end was trimmed by 4 bases and the J gene end by 6 bases; junction bases not matched to a gene: 9. The CDR3 is 15 amino acids. CDR3 region: CASSSRQGAINEQFF. The CDR3 DNA reads TGTGCCAGCAGTTCTCGACAGGGAGCAATCAATGAGCAGTTCTTC.

This rearrangement joins TRBV3-1 (or the pseudogene TRBV3-2) to TRBJ1-2, with 10 nucleotides matching TRBD1. CDR1 is LGHDT, CDR2 YNNKEL, per germline (reference sequence). There are 12 residues in the CDR3. V dropped 2 bases and J dropped 14; count of bases not matched to a gene: 5. The CDR3 sequence is CASSQPGQGWTF. CDR3 coding DNA: TGTGCCAGCAGCCAACCGGGACAGGGGTGGACCTTC.

V is TRBV28 and J is TRBJ2-3, with no clear D. Germline CDR1 is MDHEN and CDR2 is SYDVKM. The CDR3 extends over 12 amino acids. The V end was cut by 8 bases, the J end by 0 bases, with 6 bases between. The CDR3 is CASDSSTDTQYF. Here the CDR3 DNA reads TGTGCCAGCGACTCTAGCACAGATACGCAGTATTTT.

The chain combines TRBV29-1 with TRBJ1-6, with TRBD1 matching over 8 bases. Germline V CDR1 and CDR2: SQVTM, ANQGSEA. V was clipped by 7 bases and J by 7 bases; unmatched bases: 6. The CDR3 totals 13 residues. The CDR3 DNA reads as TGCAGCGCCGGGACAGGAGGAAATTCACCCCTCCACTTT. It yields the protein CSAGTGGNSPLHF.

This clone was observed a single time. The chain employs TRBV7-2 and TRBJ2-1; 10 nucleotides line up with TRBD1. The CDR3 runs 16 residues. V shed 3 bases and J 7 bases; nucleotides not matched to a gene: 9. CDR1 and CDR2 from the germline V gene are SGHTA and FQGNSA. CDR3 in amino acids: CASSFLWGQGFNEQFF. The CDR3 region has the DNA TGTGCCAGCAGCTTTCTGTGGGGACAGGGGTTTAATGAGCAGTTCTTC.

The chain recombines TRBV5-1 with TRBJ1-4; D is unclear. This CDR3 is 17 amino acids long. V gave up 0 bases and J gave up 0 bases, with 12 bases separating them. From germline, CDR1 is SGHRS and CDR2 YFSETQ. As DNA, the CDR3 is TGCGCCAGCAGCTTGGGAGGGCTAGGGACAACTAATGAAAAACTGTTTTTT. Its translation is CASSLGGLGTTNEKLFF.

The chain carries TRBV5-1 and TRBJ2-1; D may be TRBD2 (5 bases). V was clipped by 1 base and J by 10 bases, with 12 bases between them. CDR3 length: 13 amino acids. Germline V gene lookup returns CDR1 SGHRS and CDR2 YFSETQ. The CDR3 DNA is TGCGCCAGCAGCTTGAGCCCGGGGAGCGAGCAGTTCTTC. Translation gives CASSLSPGSEQFF.

The chain has TRBV5-1 and TRBJ1-4, with 11 bases lining up with TRBD1. The CDR3 has 15 residues. V lost 4 bases, J lost 4 bases, and 3 bases stayed unmatched. Looked up from germline, CDR1 is SGHRS and CDR2 is YFSETQ. The CDR3 protein is CASSGQGAGNEKLFF. CDR3 DNA: TGCGCCAGCAGCGGACAGGGGGCTGGTAATGAAAAACTGTTTTTT.